The next 11 T cell receptor beta chains were all read from a single sample in a study of cytomegalovirus exposure and HLA in healthy donors. PCR amplification relied on 60 Vbeta primers (plus 13 Jbeta primers). Sequencing used immunoSEQ multiplex PCR; TCRdb keeps in-frame clones, though not all of them. The table counts 70,000 to 75,000 clones; about 3.8% lies in the top ten. Input material: PBMCs. The receptors shown here come from a female donor in good health and CMV-seropositive.

J is TRBJ1-4 and V is TRBV18; D unclear. Trimming cost V 8 bases and J 4 bases, with 11 bases left between them. Germline values: CDR1 KGHSH, CDR2 LQKENI. The CDR3 has 13 amino acids. The CDR3 is CASTIAYNEKLFF. DNA for the CDR3: TGTGCCAGCACAATAGCCTATAATGAAAAACTGTTTTTT.

The chain joins TRBV5-8 to TRBJ2-7; 8 bases are shared with TRBD1. The CDR3 sequence is 14 residues long. CDR1 and CDR2 (germline): SGHTS, YDEGEE. J lost 1 base, V lost 2 bases, and 2 bases had no gene match. CDR3 bases: TGTGCCAGCAGCTTCCACAGGGGGTCCTACGAGCAGTACTTC. It translates to CASSFHRGSYEQYF. Drawing the rest from reference TRBV5-8 and TRBJ2-7, the complete variable domain is EAGVTQSPTHLIKTRGQQATLRCSPISGHTSVYWYQQALGLGLQFLLWYDEGEERNRGNFPPRFSGRQFPNYSSELNVNALELEDSALYLCASSFHRGSYEQYFGPGTRLTVT.

The chain couples TRBV29-1 to TRBJ1-1, with 10 bases lining up with TRBD1. V gave up 5 bases and J gave up 4 bases; unmatched junction bases: 4. There are 13 residues in the CDR3. The germline V gene encodes CDR1 SQVTM and CDR2 ANQGSEA. CDR3 region: CSVSGTGATEAFF. CDR3 bases: TGCAGCGTTTCCGGGACAGGGGCCACTGAAGCTTTCTTT.

This chain links TRBV5-1 with TRBJ1-6; 8 nucleotides agree with TRBD1. Germline assignment: CDR1 SGHRS and CDR2 YFSETQ. This CDR3 comprises 15 residues. V was pared by 5 bases and J by 7 bases, with 8 bases of the junction left unmatched. The CDR3 spells CASRPDRGENSPLHF. CDR3 bases: TGCGCCAGCAGACCCGACAGGGGCGAGAATTCACCCCTCCACTTT.

CDR3 DNA: TGTGCCAGCAGCCCCCAGAATTCGCCTCGCTACGAGCAGTACTTC. Translating it yields CASSPQNSPRYEQYF. V is TRBV9 and J is TRBJ2-7; the D is unclear. The V gene lost 4 bases and the J gene lost 3 bases, with 17 bases spanning the gap. There are 15 residues in the CDR3. Per the germline V gene, CDR1 is SGDLS and CDR2 is YYNGEE.

The chain joins TRBV29-1 to TRBJ1-2; no definite D call. The CDR3 covers 14 residues. V was pared by 4 bases and J by 0 bases, with 12 bases between. The V gene's germline CDR1 is SQVTM and CDR2 ANQGSEA. CDR3 residues: CSVASRLSNYGYTF. In nucleotides, the CDR3 is TGCAGCGTTGCGTCTAGGTTGTCTAACTATGGCTACACCTTC.

The rearrangement joins TRBV28 to TRBJ2-7, with TRBD2 identical over 9 bases. This CDR3 has 14 amino acids. The germline gives CDR1 MDHEN, CDR2 SYDVKM. Trimming took 5 bases from V and 6 from J; bases not matched to a gene: 8. CDR3 amino acids: CASSGVAGVLEQYF. CDR3 nucleotide sequence: TGTGCCAGCAGTGGCGTAGCGGGAGTGCTCGAGCAGTACTTC.

V and J are TRBV5-4 and TRBJ2-3; 8 nucleotides match TRBD1. The CDR3 extends over 14 amino acids. Unmatched junction bases numbered 9, after V lost 3 bases and J lost 9 bases. From germline, CDR1 is SGHNT and CDR2 YYREEE (reference sequence). The chain's CDR3 is CASSSATGGNTQYF. The CDR3 nucleotides are TGTGCCAGCAGCTCCGCTACAGGGGGGAACACGCAGTATTTT.

The chain links TRBV6-6 to TRBJ1-1; 9 nucleotides match TRBD1. The CDR3 extends over 16 amino acids. After removal of 0 bases from V and 6 bases from J, the junction contained 8 bases not matched to a gene. Germline-derived CDR1 and CDR2 are MNHNY and SVGAGI (reference sequence). In nucleotides, the CDR3 is TGTGCCAGCAGTTACTCGCCTACAGGGGGCCGACCTGAAGCTTTCTTT. Encoded protein: CASSYSPTGGRPEAFF.

The V call is TRBV4-1, the J call TRBJ2-3; the match to TRBD2 covers 8 bases. CDR3 length: 18 amino acids. The V gene's germline CDR1 is MGHRA and CDR2 YSYEKL. With V trimmed by 0 bases and J by 0 bases, 8 bases remained unmatched. The chain's CDR3 is CASSQERGRPDSTDTQYF. The CDR3 nucleotides are TGCGCCAGCAGCCAAGAACGCGGGAGGCCCGATAGCACAGATACGCAGTATTTT.

The chain links TRBV5-1 to TRBJ1-3; 8 bases agree with TRBD1. With 4 bases clipped from V and 0 bases from J, the junction kept 0 bases outside the gene matches. The germline V gene encodes CDR1 SGHRS and CDR2 YFSETQ. This CDR3 is 14 amino acids long. The CDR3 is CASSGQGSGNTIYF. As DNA, the CDR3 is TGCGCCAGCAGCGGACAGGGCTCTGGAAACACCATATATTTT.